Below, 12 T cell receptor beta chains from the same sample are listed, as sequenced in a study of cytomegalovirus exposure and HLA in healthy donors (dated 2017 in TCRdb). Library method: the immunoSEQ multiplex PCR assay. The multiplex PCR relied on a mix of 60 forward primers for TCR Vbeta segments and 13 reverse primers for TCR Jbeta segments. The clones in this table, taken by TCRdb from immuneACCESS, are in-frame only. Not every clone is retained; where verified, under half of the shortfall comes from an unresolved V gene, and the cause of the rest is unknown. This sample is represented by around 110,000 clones; about 70% of them were singletons. Approximately 0.9% of the sample rests with the top ten. The source material was PBMCs. These receptors were collected from a woman aged 25 to 39 in good health and CMV-seronegative.

V gene TRBV5-6 combines with J gene TRBJ1-2; TRBD1 aligns across 9 bases. Unmatched junction bases numbered 12, after V lost 3 bases and J lost 6 bases. The CDR3 length is 16 residues. The germline V gene has CDR1 SGHDT and CDR2 YYEEEE. The CDR3 DNA follows: TGTGCCAGCAGCTCGATCAGACAGGGGGAGTGGGATGGCTACACCTTC. This encodes CASSSIRQGEWDGYTF.

This clone was detected only a few times. Its ends do not fully match the called genes, so a read error is possible. The rearrangement links TRBV2 to TRBJ2-2; D ambiguous. This CDR3 comprises 13 residues. Germline V gene data show CDR1 as SNHLY and CDR2 as FYNNEI. CDR3 DNA: TGCGCCACCCACCGCCACGAGGCGATCGAGCTGTTTTTT. The encoded protein is CATHRHEAIELFF.

This clone was seen a handful of times. V is TRBV6-1 and J is TRBJ2-7; a weak D match, TRBD1 (5 bases). This CDR3 spans 14 amino acids. Per the germline V gene, CDR1 is MNHNS and CDR2 is SASEGT. The V end was cut by 1 base, the J end by 3 bases, with 10 bases between. DNA for the CDR3: TGTGCCAGCAGTGAAGAAGACAGTTACTACGAGCAGTACTTC. Translation gives CASSEEDSYYEQYF.

The chain has TRBV25-1 and TRBJ2-1, with D perhaps matching TRBD2 (5 bases). V was clipped by 9 bases and J by 0 bases, with 9 bases between them. CDR1 and CDR2 (germline): MGHDK, SYGVNS. This CDR3 is 13 amino acids long. The CDR3 nucleotides are TGTGCCAGTCTGGGGAGCTCCTACAATGAGCAGTTCTTC. Translating gives CASLGSSYNEQFF.

The CDR3 region is CASSGGRSTNEKLFF. The CDR3 region has the DNA TGCGCCAGCTCCGGGGGGAGGTCAACTAATGAAAAACTGTTTTTT. The rearrangement uses TRBV5-1 and TRBJ1-4, with a possible D match to TRBD1 (5 bases). Germline V lookup: CDR1 SGHRS, CDR2 YFSETQ. V shed 7 bases and J shed 0 bases, with 13 bases lying between them. The CDR3 has 15 residues. The whole variable domain, filled in from reference TRBV5-1 and TRBJ1-4, reads KAGVTQTPRYLIKTRGQQVTLSCSPISGHRSVSWYQQTPGQGLQFLFEYFSETQRNKGNFPGRFSGRQFSNSRSEMNVSTLELGDSALYLCASSGGRSTNEKLFFGSGTQLSVL.

This chain connects TRBV14 to TRBJ2-7; the D gene is possibly TRBD2 (6 bases). The germline V and J ends were trimmed by 5 bases and 6 bases, with 11 bases remaining between them. The germline V gene encodes CDR1 SGHDN and CDR2 FVKESK. The CDR3 runs to 12 residues. This CDR3 reads CASSSVGGEQYF. CDR3 DNA: TGTGCCAGCAGCTCAGTGGGGGGCGAGCAGTACTTC.

The gene calls are TRBV19 and TRBJ1-2; tentatively, D is TRBD1 (6 bases). V dropped 5 bases and J dropped 5 bases, with 18 bases sitting between them. The CDR3 has 15 amino acids. Looked up from germline, CDR1 is LNHDA and CDR2 is SQIVND (reference sequence). The CDR3 loop reads CASSRSTGPPYGYTF. CDR3 sequence (DNA): TGTGCCAGTAGTCGGTCAACAGGGCCCCCATATGGCTACACCTTC.

The V and J genes are TRBV7-9 and TRBJ2-5; D is undetermined. The CDR3 runs to 13 residues. V lost 1 base to trimming and J lost 4 bases, with 7 bases between them. The germline V gene has CDR1 SEHNR and CDR2 FQNEAQ (reference sequence). The CDR3 bases are TGTGCCAGCAGCTTAGGACTCCTAGAGACCCAGTACTTC. This encodes CASSLGLLETQYF.

The chain joins TRBV9 to TRBJ1-1; no definite D call. Germline CDR1 and CDR2: SGDLS and YYNGEE. CDR3 length: 14 amino acids. Trimming left V 0 bases short and J 1 base short, with 7 bases between. In DNA, the CDR3 is TGTGCCAGCAGCGTAGGGGCAGGGAACACTGAAGCTTTCTTT. The encoded protein is CASSVGAGNTEAFF.

CDR3 amino acids: CASSEARGAGYGYTF. The CDR3 nucleotides are TGTGCCAGCAGTGAAGCCAGGGGGGCTGGGTATGGCTACACCTTC. V and J are TRBV6-1 and TRBJ1-2, with 7 bases identical to TRBD1. With 0 bases clipped from V and 5 bases from J, the junction kept 6 bases outside the gene matches. Germline CDR1 and CDR2: MNHNS and SASEGT. The CDR3 extends over 15 amino acids.

This rearrangement joins TRBV5-1 to TRBJ1-3, with TRBD1 matching 7 bases. The CDR3 totals 15 residues. With 0 bases clipped from V and 4 bases from J, the junction kept 4 bases outside the gene matches. Germline V gene lookup returns CDR1 SGHRS and CDR2 YFSETQ. CDR3 in DNA: TGCGCCAGCAGCTTGGGCGGGACAGCAGGAAACACCATATATTTT. It specifies CASSLGGTAGNTIYF.

The chain combines TRBV2 with TRBJ2-7; 9 bases match TRBD1. Germline V gene lookup returns CDR1 SNHLY and CDR2 FYNNEI. V dropped 7 bases and J dropped 4; count of bases not matched to a gene: 8. The CDR3 extends over 14 amino acids. The CDR3 DNA reads as TGTGCCAGCATCACCGGGACAGGGACTTACGAGCAGTACTTC. Translating gives CASITGTGTYEQYF.